This paragraph reports one T cell receptor beta chain. Its antigen is unknown. Trimming removed 1 base from V and 7 bases from J; junction bases left unmatched: 10. The germline gives CDR1 SGHTS, CDR2 YDEGEE. The CDR3 covers 16 residues. Naivety among CD8 cells was defined by CD45RO negativity and positive CCR7 selection, thereby excluding terminally differentiated effector memory CD45RA+ cells. The sample comes from a study of shared clonotypes between healthy human individuals. Whole-study context: CD4 naive cells filled three plates per donor, CD4 memory three, CD8 naive two and CD8 memory one.

Points from the study as a whole: Memory subsets generally showed lower estimated richness than naive subsets.

Method: immunoSEQ multiplex PCR; TCRdb's copy keeps in-frame clones and lacks some. The profile shows around 2,000,000 clones, approximately 94% of them singletons. The chain recombines TRBV5-8 with TRBJ2-1; 8 bases line up with TRBD2. The sequencing sample was made of naive CD8+ T cells from PBMCs. The source is a man aged 18 to 35 in good health. Some clones in this sample may be carry-over from other donors' samples. Here the CDR3 reads CASSLPAGGEANEQFF. CDR3 nucleotide sequence: TGTGCCAGCAGCTTGCCCGCGGGGGGCGAGGCGAATGAGCAGTTCTTC.